This entry concerns a single T cell receptor (beta chain). Ophthalmopathy in the patients scored at least 3 on Clinical Activity Score and at least 4 on NOSPECS grade, lasting under 3 months. Diagnostic decisions used clinical symptoms, serum thyroxine and TRAb, thyroid ultrasound and orbital computed tomography. Researchers amplified the TCR beta CDR3 regions from RNA transcripts. HTBI primers were employed in a first-round RT-PCR of the TCR CDR3. In TCRdb, the multiplex PCR reads were re-called with MiXCR into one record per CDR3 protein. The sample carries around 570,000 distinct CDR3 sequences, about 20% recorded once. The source of the sample is a study of T cells in Graves' hyperthyroidism and ophthalmopathy. What was sequenced was blood. The receptor was isolated from a middle-aged man with Graves' ophthalmopathy.

CDR3: CASSALSPSTGRIEQFF. As DNA, the CDR3 is TGTGCCAGCAGTGCCCTATCCCCATCGACAGGGAGGATTGAGCAGTTCTTC. This chain connects TRBV25-1 to TRBJ2-1, with D tentatively TRBD1 (7 bases). Trimming shortened V by 4 bases and J by 9 bases, and 25 bases separated the two germline ends. This CDR3 region has 17 residues. Germline V lookup: CDR1 MGHDK, CDR2 SYGVNS.